Listed here are 23 T cell receptor beta chains from one sample, sequenced in a study of tumor-infiltrating lymphocytes in oesophageal squamous cell carcinoma. MiXCR was run by TCRdb on the PCR reads, yielding one entry per CDR3 protein. The profile shows over 15,000 distinct CDR3 sequences, under 50% of them singletons. Source material: blood. All receptors derive from a male donor with esophageal squamous cell carcinoma.

This clonotype was observed many times. This chain links TRBV15 with TRBJ2-1; the D gene is possibly TRBD1 (5 bases). The CDR3 runs to 14 residues. The germline gives CDR1 LNHNV, CDR2 YYDKDF (reference sequence). Trimming removed 1 base at V and 4 bases at J, with 8 bases between. The CDR3: CATSRGHRYNEQFF. CDR3 DNA sequence: TGTGCCACCAGCAGAGGACACAGGTACAATGAGCAGTTCTTC.

Concerning this clonotype: This may come from a read error, since a much larger clone is one base off. The chain is built from TRBV4-2 and TRBJ2-4; D gene uncertain. V was pared by 1 base and J by 13 bases, with 17 bases between. CDR3 length: 14 residues. CDR1 is LGHNA and CDR2 is YNFKEQ in the germline V gene. CDR3 in DNA: TGTGCCAGCAGCCAAGGGGCTACCTACAATGAGCAGTACTTC. Translating it yields CASSQGATYNEQYF.

Concerning this clonotype itself: The conserved phenylalanine or tryptophan normally closing the CDR3 is absent here, so this likely arose from a read error. No DNA is shown, since the ends of the CDR3 on it are uncertain; the CDR3 is the one TCRdb lists. The chain couples TRBV12-3 or TRBV12-4 to TRBJ1-1. The CDR3 has 13 amino acids, counting both end residues. CDR3 in amino acids: CASSQGTIYEQYC.

The chain combines TRBV5-1 with TRBJ2-5; possible D gene TRBD1, 5 bases. V lost 0 bases to trimming and J lost 11 bases, with 29 bases between them. This CDR3 region has 18 residues. Germline V gene lookup returns CDR1 SGHRS and CDR2 YFSETQ. The CDR3 DNA reads as TGCGCCAGCAGCTTGGACAGGTTTCCCCCAGGAGTTCACAATGAGCAGTACTTC. Protein product: CASSLDRFPPGVHNEQYF.

This clonotype was counted ten times or more. This rearrangement joins TRBV6-1 to TRBJ1-6, with TRBD1 identical over 7 bases. CDR1 and CDR2 (germline): MNHNS, SASEGT. The V segment lost 5 bases and the J segment 7 bases; nucleotides outside the gene matches: 8. The CDR3 runs to 15 residues. This CDR3 reads CASSHEQGWNSPLHF. DNA for the CDR3: TGTGCCAGCAGTCATGAACAGGGGTGGAATTCACCCCTCCACTTT.

J is TRBJ2-5 and V is TRBV7-4; D ambiguous. The CDR3 loop spans 14 amino acids. Germline assignment: CDR1 SGHVT and CDR2 SQSDAQ. Trimming shortened V by 3 bases and J by 2 bases, and 10 bases separated the two germline ends. This CDR3 is CASSLDRRQETQYF. The CDR3 DNA reads TGTGCCAGCAGCTTGGATAGAAGACAAGAGACCCAGTACTTC. The whole variable domain, remainder taken from reference TRBV7-4 and TRBJ2-5, is GAGVSQSPRYKVAKRGRDVALRCDSISGHVTLYWYRQTLGQGSEVLTYSQSDAQRDKSGRPSGRFSAERPERSVSTLKIQRTEQGDSAVYLCASSLDRRQETQYFGPGTRLLVL.

This chain connects TRBV7-2 to TRBJ1-2, with a tentative D call TRBD1 (6 bases). This CDR3 is built from 15 residues. Germline V gives CDR1 SGHTA, CDR2 FQGNSA. The ends were cut back, 4 bases at V and 6 bases at J, with 18 bases in the middle. CDR3 DNA: TGTGCCAGCAGCTCTACGAGGACAGATATCAATGGCTACACCTTC. The encoded protein is CASSSTRTDINGYTF. The whole variable domain, filled in from reference TRBV7-2 and TRBJ1-2, reads GAGVSQSPSNKVTEKGKDVELRCDPISGHTALYWYRQSLGQGLEFLIYFQGNSAPDKSGLPSDRFSAERTGGSVSTLTIQRTQQEDSAVYLCASSSTRTDINGYTFGSGTRLTVV.

The CDR3 DNA reads TGTGCCAGCAGCTTAACTTCAAGGGGGGGCGTCTACGAGCAGTACTTC. Residues: CASSLTSRGGVYEQYF. The chain carries TRBV7-2 and TRBJ2-1; tentatively, D is TRBD2 (7 bases). The last part of the DNA fits TRBJ2-7 better; the J call may be wrong. The germline CDR1 and CDR2 sequences are SGHTA and FQGNSA. The CDR3 has 16 amino acids.

This sequence joins TRBV10-3 and TRBJ2-7; D unclear. V lost 3 bases and J 0 bases, leaving 12 bases between the germline ends. Germline assignment: CDR1 ENHRY and CDR2 SYGVKD. The CDR3 runs 15 residues. DNA for the CDR3: TGTGCCATCAGTGACCCCGGACGGTCCTCCTACGAGCAGTACTTC. This sequence encodes CAISDPGRSSYEQYF.

This clonotype came up many times. The DNA of the CDR3 is TGTGCCAGCAAATACAGGGTACAATCTCAAAAACTGTTTTTT. This translates into CASKYRVQSQKLFF. The chain combines TRBV5-6 with TRBJ1-4; TRBD1 might be the D (6 bases). From germline, CDR1 is SGHDT and CDR2 YYEEEE. V gave up 6 bases and J gave up 9 bases, with 18 bases separating them. This CDR3 contains 14 residues.

On this clonotype: Likely a read error: the CDR3 ends without its conserved phenylalanine or tryptophan. No DNA is shown, since the ends of the CDR3 on it are uncertain; the CDR3 is the one TCRdb lists. The chain's CDR3 is CASSEASVRIYEQYFGS. The V call is TRBV6-1, the J call TRBJ2-1; the table's D call TRBD2 went unverified against the DNA. Termini included, the CDR3 measures 17 amino acids. Germline V gene data show CDR1 as MNHNS and CDR2 as SASEGT.

The chain employs TRBV6-5 and TRBJ2-5; 8 bases are shared with TRBD2. V was pared by 0 bases and J by 11 bases, with 11 bases of the junction left unmatched. From germline, CDR1 is MNHEY and CDR2 SVGAGI. CDR3 size: 15 residues. The CDR3, as DNA: TGTGCCAGCAGTTACTCCTGGCGGGAGGATCGTGAGCAGTACTTC. Its protein is CASSYSWREDREQYF.

This clonotype appeared a few times. The J gene is TRBJ2-1, the V gene TRBV4-2; tentatively, D is TRBD2 (7 bases). The DNA matches TRBJ2-7 better at its end, which makes the J call doubtful. This CDR3 is built from 16 residues. In germline, CDR1 is LGHNA, CDR2 YNFKEQ. The CDR3 bases are TGTGCCAGCAGCCAAGAACAGGGAGGGACCTACAATGAGCAGTACTTC. It yields the protein CASSQEQGGTYNEQYF.

This chain connects TRBV30 to TRBJ2-5; weak D call: TRBD2 (6 bases). This CDR3 comprises 12 residues. The germline gives CDR1 GTSNPN, CDR2 SVGIG (reference sequence). The V gene lost 7 bases and the J gene lost 5 bases, with 14 bases spanning the gap. The CDR3 sequence is CALTESGETQYF. The CDR3 coding sequence is TGTGCCTTAACAGAAAGCGGGGAGACCCAGTACTTC.

This clonotype was observed at least ten times. The chain recombines TRBV6-1 with TRBJ2-2, with D unresolved. Trimming took 5 bases from V and 4 from J, leaving 5 bases between them. The V gene's germline CDR1 is MNHNS and CDR2 SASEGT. This CDR3 region has 12 residues. The CDR3 loop is CASSIFTGELFF. CDR3 DNA sequence: TGTGCCAGCAGTATATTCACCGGGGAGCTGTTTTTT.

This clonotype has a count of ten or more. The genes are TRBV7-6 and TRBJ2-7; no firm D call. The CDR3 totals 13 residues. Germline values: CDR1 SGHVS, CDR2 FNYEAQ. Deletions cut 3 bases from V and 0 bases from J, with 6 bases between. The CDR3 coding sequence is TGTGCCAGCAGCTTTCAGTACTCCTACGAGCAGTACTTC. This sequence encodes CASSFQYSYEQYF.

By sample fraction, this clonotype is medium-sized. This chain links TRBV12-3 or TRBV12-4 with TRBJ1-1, with 7 bases fitting TRBD1. The V and J ends lost 5 bases and 7 bases, in that order; junction bases with no gene match: 10. There are 14 residues in the CDR3. This CDR3 is CASSQPKGAGEAFF. CDR3 DNA sequence: TGTGCCAGCAGTCAACCAAAGGGGGCAGGTGAAGCTTTCTTT.

The genes are TRBV11-2 and TRBJ2-7; 9 bases fit TRBD1. The J call may not be correct, given that the DNA end is closer to TRBJ2-5. The CDR3 is 15 residues long. Germline V lookup: CDR1 SGHAT, CDR2 FQNNGV. CDR3: CASSLTGGFRETQYF. CDR3 nucleotides: TGTGCCAGCAGCTTAACAGGGGGCTTTCGGGAGACCCAGTACTTC.

This clonotype has ten or more counts. The rearrangement links TRBV21-1 to TRBJ1-2; the table calls TRBD1, which could not be checked here. TRBV21-1 counts as a pseudogene. There are 14 residues in the CDR3. The CDR3 DNA is TGTGCCAGCAGCCAAACAGGGACCGAGTATGGCTACACCTTC. Translating gives CASSQTGTEYGYTF.

This clonotype is categorized as medium-sized. The chain recombines TRBV12-3 or TRBV12-4 with TRBJ2-7, with TRBD2 matching over 10 bases. Trimming cost V 5 bases and J 7 bases; bases outside gene matches: 11. The CDR3 covers 15 residues. CDR3 coding DNA: TGTGCCAGCAGTCTCCATCCTAGCGGGGGTGGGGAGCAGTACTTC. Its protein is CASSLHPSGGGEQYF.

J is TRBJ1-1 and V is TRBV18; D is perhaps TRBD1 (5 bases). CDR1 is KGHSH, CDR2 LQKENI, per germline. The CDR3 contains 12 residues. Trimming stripped 3 bases from V and 10 bases from J, with 12 bases between. Written as DNA, the CDR3 is TGTGCCAGCTCACCGGGGGAGGCTGTAGCTTTCTTT. Translated, it gives CASSPGEAVAFF.

The CDR3 nucleotides read TGTGCCAGCAGCTTAGGACAGAGCTCTGGGGCCAACGTCCTGACTTTC. Its translation: CASSLGQSSGANVLTF. The chain carries TRBV13 and TRBJ2-6; D unclear. The V end lost 0 bases, the J end lost 0 bases, and 6 bases lay between the germline ends. The CDR3 is 16 amino acids. Germline CDR1 and CDR2: PRHDT and FYEKMQ (reference sequence).

Ten or more counts support this clonotype. This chain joins TRBV6-1 and TRBJ1-6, with D uncertain. Germline CDR1 is MNHNS and CDR2 is SASEGT. V lost 5 bases, J lost 7 bases, and 9 bases lay in between. The CDR3 is made up of 13 amino acids. CDR3: CASSYFDNSPLHF. CDR3 DNA: TGTGCCAGCAGTTATTTTGACAATTCACCCCTCCACTTT.